A selection of T cell receptor beta chains follows, all from one sample in a study of blood T cell repertoires in COVID-19. Profiling relied on immunoSEQ multiplex PCR, and the TCRdb table lists in-frame clones only, not all of them. In the table there are more than 300,000 clones, around 87% of which are singletons. The sample comprised PBMCs or T cells enriched from blood (not recorded which). The receptors shown here come from a man aged 40-49 years in a cohort exposed to, infected with or recovered from COVID-19 (not recorded which). CDR3s include the opening cysteine and the closing phenylalanine or tryptophan. D genes are given only for firm matches. Part of the rows lack a size; the others show once, few, many or a class for expanded clones.

v_gene,d_gene,j_gene,abundance,CDR3nt,CDR3aa
TRBV28,.,TRBJ1-2,.,TGTGCCAGCCAGACAAACTATGGCTACACCTTC,CASQTNYGYTF
TRBV12-5,TRBD1,TRBJ2-7,.,TGTGCTAGTGGTTTGGTACTAGGGACAGGGGCCTACGAGCAGTACTTC,CASGLVLGTGAYEQYF
TRBV28,.,TRBJ2-7,.,TGTGCCAGCAGTTTACATGGTAGCCTCGGCGAGCAGTACTTC,CASSLHGSLGEQYF
TRBV11-2,.,TRBJ1-6,.,TGTGCCAGCAGCTTTTTTGCAGGGGATAATTCACCCCTCCACTTT,CASSFFAGDNSPLHF
TRBV24-1,TRBD2,TRBJ2-2,few,TGTGCCACCAGTGACGCCGGGACTAGCGGGTCCACCGGGGAGCTGTTTTTT,CATSDAGTSGSTGELFF
TRBV21-1,.,TRBJ1-2,.,TGTGCCAGCAGCAAAAATCTCGTAGGAGACAGGGGCAACTATGGCTACACCTTC,CASSKNLVGDRGNYGYTF
TRBV20-1,.,TRBJ1-2,.,TGCAGTGCTGGCCGTAACACCTTC,CSAGRNTF
TRBV6-2/TRBV6-3,.,TRBJ2-3,.,TGTGCCAGCAGTCCGACCCTTATGGCGGGGAAAGATACGCAGTATTTT,CASSPTLMAGKDTQYF
TRBV27,TRBD2,TRBJ2-1,.,TGTGCCAGCCCTTCGGGGCTAGCGGGAGGCAACTACAATGAGCAGTTCTTC,CASPSGLAGGNYNEQFF
TRBV21-1,.,TRBJ1-6,.,TGTGCCAGCAACGCACCCTACAGGGGCGGGAATTCACCCCTCCACTTT,CASNAPYRGGNSPLHF
TRBV29-1,.,TRBJ2-1,few,TGCAGCGTAAAAGTAGGGGGGGTGAATGAGCAGTTCTTC,CSVKVGGVNEQFF
TRBV28,.,TRBJ2-7,few,TGTGCCAGCATCGGGAATGGACCTAGCTCCTACGAGCAGTACTTC,CASIGNGPSSYEQYF
TRBV19,.,TRBJ2-7,few,TGTGCCAGTAGGCAGGCCTACGAGCAGTACTTC,CASRQAYEQYF
TRBV16,.,TRBJ1-1,.,TGTGCCAGCAGCCAACAGGGAGGGAGCACTGAAGCTTTCTTT,CASSQQGGSTEAFF
TRBV4-1,.,TRBJ1-2,once,TGCGCCAGCAGCCAAGATCCGGCAGGGCAGTTATTCGGCTACACCTTC,CASSQDPAGQLFGYTF
TRBV5-1,.,TRBJ1-4,few,TGCGCCAGCAGGTCCCAGGGGTCTGGGGAAAAACTGTTTTTT,CASRSQGSGEKLFF
TRBV9,.,TRBJ2-2,few,TGTGCCAGCAGCGTCAACAGTTGGAACACCGGGGAGCTGTTTTTT,CASSVNSWNTGELFF
TRBV9,.,TRBJ2-7,.,TGTGCCAGCAGCGTTTCACCCGGGGAAGCCTACGAGCAGTACTTC,CASSVSPGEAYEQYF
TRBV27,TRBD1,TRBJ1-2,.,TGTGCCAGCAGTAAGGGGGCCGGGAACTATGGCTACACCTTC,CASSKGAGNYGYTF
TRBV5-1,TRBD2,TRBJ2-1,.,TGCGCCAGCAGCCTAACTAGCGGGGTCTACAATGAGCAGTTCTTC,CASSLTSGVYNEQFF
TRBV10-3,.,TRBJ2-2,.,TGTGCCATCAGTGGGTTAAGGGGGAAGGAGAACACCGGGGAGCTGTTTTTT,CAISGLRGKENTGELFF
TRBV10-1,.,TRBJ2-1,.,TGCGCCAGCAGTGAAGGGCAGGGCCCATCCTACAATGAGCAGTTCTTC,CASSEGQGPSYNEQFF
TRBV7-2,TRBD1,TRBJ1-2,.,TGTGCCAGCAGCTTAGTGGATCGCGTGGTAGGGGGCGCAGGTGGCTACACCTTC,CASSLVDRVVGGAGGYTF
TRBV6-4,TRBD2,TRBJ2-3,once,TGTGCCAGCAGTGACTCGGGACTAGCGGGATTTAATACGCAGTATTTT,CASSDSGLAGFNTQYF
TRBV19,.,TRBJ1-5,once,TGTGCCAGTAGTATTTCGGGACTAAGAGAAGGGGACCAGCATTTT,CASSISGLREGDQHF
TRBV6-5,TRBD1,TRBJ2-5,.,TGTGCCAGCAGTTACTCGACAGGGCCCCAAGAGACCCAGTACTTC,CASSYSTGPQETQYF
TRBV6-4,TRBD2,TRBJ2-7,.,TGTGCCAGCAGTGACACCAAACGGTCCTCTAGCGGGTGTTCCTACGAGCAGTACTTC,CASSDTKRSSSGCSYEQYF
TRBV6-1,.,TRBJ2-7,.,TGTGCCAGCAGTGAAGAGGGCAGGGTTAGGGAAGAGCAGTACTTC,CASSEEGRVREEQYF
TRBV3-1/TRBV3-2,.,TRBJ2-7,.,TGTGCCAGCAGCCAAGAACGGGGAGGCTACGAGCAGTACTTC,CASSQERGGYEQYF
TRBV5-1,.,TRBJ1-2,.,TGCGCCAGCAGCTTGGCGCGGGACGCTGGCTACACCTTC,CASSLARDAGYTF
TRBV27,TRBD1,TRBJ2-3,once,TGTGCCAGCAGTTTATCCCTGACAGGGTTCATCCTCACAGATACGCAGTATTTT,CASSLSLTGFILTDTQYF
TRBV10-2,.,TRBJ2-3,.,TGCGCCAGCCGCGGAGGGGGCGCAGATACGCAGTATTTT,CASRGGGADTQYF
TRBV12-1,.,TRBJ2-7,.,TGTGCCAGCAGCTGTCGAGGCGAGCAGTACTTC,CASSCRGEQYF
TRBV5-6,.,TRBJ1-4,.,TGTGCCAGCAGCACCACAGGGACAACTAATGAAAAACTGTTTTTT,CASSTTGTTNEKLFF
TRBV11-2,.,TRBJ2-1,once,TGTGCCAGCAGCTTTACGGGGGGCAGGGATGAGCAGTTCTTC,CASSFTGGRDEQFF
TRBV27,.,TRBJ1-2,.,TGTGCCAGCACCCGACGGCGAGGGTATGGCTACACCTTC,CASTRRRGYGYTF
TRBV27,TRBD2,TRBJ2-1,.,TGTGCCAGTGTTCTAACCGGGACTAGCGGGTATGAGCAGTTCTTC,CASVLTGTSGYEQFF
TRBV4-1,.,TRBJ1-5,.,TGCGCCAGCAGCCGTGGGCGGGCCTATAGCAATCAGCCCCAGCATTTT,CASSRGRAYSNQPQHF
TRBV19,.,TRBJ1-5,.,TGTGCCAGTAGATGGGGCGGGGGGGGCAATCAGCCCCAGCATTTT,CASRWGGGGNQPQHF
TRBV4-1,.,TRBJ1-3,.,TGCGCCAGCAGCCAAGATTCAGGGACTGGAAACACCATATATTTT,CASSQDSGTGNTIYF
TRBV2,.,TRBJ1-2,once,TGTGCCAGCAGTGAGAGTAACTATGGCTACACCTTC,CASSESNYGYTF
TRBV5-1,TRBD1,TRBJ1-3,.,TGCGCCAGCAGCTTGAAACCCACAGGGGATTCGGGAAACACCATATATTTT,CASSLKPTGDSGNTIYF
TRBV19,TRBD2,TRBJ2-2,.,TGTGCCAGTAGACTAGCGGGAGGGGGTTCGGGCACCGGGGAGCTGTTTTTT,CASRLAGGGSGTGELFF
TRBV15,TRBD1,TRBJ2-7,once,TGTGCCACCAGCGAGGGGATACAGGGGGCGTGGGAGCAGTACTTC,CATSEGIQGAWEQYF
TRBV27,.,TRBJ1-4,.,TGTGCCAGCAGTTCGAGGACAGCAACTAATGAAAAACTGTTTTTT,CASSSRTATNEKLFF
TRBV2,.,TRBJ1-2,.,TGTGCCAGCAGATGGCAGGCCGCTAACTATGGCTACACCTTC,CASRWQAANYGYTF
TRBV24-1,TRBD1,TRBJ2-1,.,TGTGCCACCAGTGATACTCGGACAGGGAGCGATGAGCAGTTCTTC,CATSDTRTGSDEQFF
TRBV29-1,.,TRBJ2-5,.,TGCAGCGTTGCCCGGGGTCAAGAGACCCAGTACTTC,CSVARGQETQYF
TRBV28,TRBD1,TRBJ2-2,.,TGTGCCAGCAGGCCGACAGGGACCCACGGCGGGGAGCTGTTTTTT,CASRPTGTHGGELFF
TRBV7-9,TRBD2,TRBJ2-3,few,TGTGCCAGCAGCTCTGGACTAGCGGGGATGAGAGATACGCAGTATTTT,CASSSGLAGMRDTQYF
TRBV2,.,TRBJ1-5,.,TGTGCCAGCAACGAACACCCTTTAGCGCCCCAGCATTTT,CASNEHPLAPQHF
TRBV18,TRBD1,TRBJ2-1,.,TGTGCCAGCTCACCTGGGACAGCACCGAATAACAATGAGCAGTTCTTC,CASSPGTAPNNNEQFF
TRBV2,.,TRBJ1-5,.,TGTGCCAGCGGGGCTAGTCAGCCCCAGCATTTT,CASGASQPQHF
TRBV5-1,TRBD1,TRBJ1-6,once,TGCGCCAGCAGCCCCCGGACAGGGGCGGGTTCACCCCTCCACTTT,CASSPRTGAGSPLHF
TRBV7-6,.,TRBJ1-6,.,TGTGCCAGCAGCCAACAATTTCCGGGACTCAATTCACCCCTCCACTTT,CASSQQFPGLNSPLHF